The 26 T cell receptor beta chains below were found in one sample sequenced in a study of blood T cell repertoires in COVID-19. Using immunoSEQ multiplex PCR, the repertoire was profiled, and TCRdb retains in-frame clones only, with some absent. The sample has fewer than 350,000 clones, roughly 90% seen once. Sequenced: peripheral blood. These receptors were collected from a woman aged 60-75 years with COVID-19, enrolled during active disease.

The genes are TRBV6-6 and TRBJ1-6, with 8 bases lining up with TRBD1. The V gene's germline CDR1 is MNHNY and CDR2 SVGAGI (reference sequence). The CDR3 contains 14 residues. V gave up 5 bases and J gave up 6 bases; unmatched junction bases: 3. CDR3 bases: TGTGCCAGCAGTCTGGACAGGGCTAATTCACCCCTCCACTTT. Translated: CASSLDRANSPLHF.

V is TRBV5-1 and J is TRBJ2-1, with 8 nucleotides matching TRBD1. The germline CDR1 and CDR2 sequences are SGHRS and YFSETQ. This CDR3 spans 15 amino acids. V gave up 3 bases and J gave up 5 bases; unmatched junction bases: 7. The CDR3 reads CASSSGGTGDNEQFF. The CDR3 DNA is TGCGCCAGCAGCTCTGGAGGGACAGGCGACAATGAGCAGTTCTTC.

The chain combines TRBV18 with TRBJ1-1, with D hard to call. The CDR3 is 13 residues long. Trimming left V 1 base short and J 1 base short, with 4 bases between. Per the germline V gene, CDR1 is KGHSH and CDR2 is LQKENI. The CDR3 bases are TGTGCCAGCTCACCACAAGCGAACACTGAAGCTTTCTTT. It encodes CASSPQANTEAFF.

The chain links TRBV6-6 to TRBJ2-3; D possibly corresponds to TRBD1 (5 bases). CDR1 MNHNY and CDR2 SVGAGI come from the germline V gene (reference sequence). The CDR3 consists of 14 residues. Trimming removed 7 bases from V and 4 bases from J, with 15 bases in between. The CDR3 bases are TGTGCCAGCATCAGGACAAGAGGCTCAGATACGCAGTATTTT. Translated, it gives CASIRTRGSDTQYF.

This sequence joins TRBV7-2 and TRBJ1-6; D perhaps matches TRBD1 (6 bases). Germline V gene lookup returns CDR1 SGHTA and CDR2 FQGNSA. The CDR3 spans 17 residues. V lost 1 base to trimming and J lost 7 bases, with 17 bases between them. For the CDR3, the DNA is TGTGCCAGCAGCTTAGATTCGGACAGCGTCGCGAATTCACCCCTCCACTTT. Encoded protein: CASSLDSDSVANSPLHF.

This rearrangement joins TRBV4-2 to TRBJ2-7; TRBD1 matches 7 bases. V dropped 4 bases and J dropped 6; count of bases not matched to a gene: 9. CDR1 is LGHNA and CDR2 is YNFKEQ in the germline V gene. There are 14 residues in the CDR3. CDR3 in amino acids: CASSPLDRATEQYF. The CDR3 DNA reads as TGTGCCAGCAGCCCCCTAGACAGGGCTACCGAGCAGTACTTC.

The rearrangement links TRBV11-2 to TRBJ2-2; 8 nucleotides match TRBD1. CDR1 and CDR2 (germline): SGHAT, FQNNGV. The V segment lost 3 bases and the J segment 4 bases; nucleotides outside the gene matches: 10. This CDR3 has 17 residues. The CDR3 sequence: CASSFAWDRPSTGELFF. CDR3 sequence (DNA): TGTGCCAGCAGCTTCGCTTGGGACAGGCCTTCCACCGGGGAGCTGTTTTTT.

Details on this clone: The sample contains more than one DNA sequence encoding this CDR3. The rearrangement uses TRBV12-3 or TRBV12-4 and TRBJ1-2; D may be TRBD1 (5 bases). V was trimmed by 2 bases and J by 8 bases, leaving 6 bases between them. The CDR3 loop spans 11 amino acids. The CDR3 DNA sequence: TGTGCCAGCAGTTTAAGGGGAGGCTACACCTTC. As protein: CASSLRGGYTF.

The chain couples TRBV20-1 to TRBJ2-7, with TRBD1 matching 7 bases. Trimming cost V 5 bases and J 3 bases; bases outside gene matches: 4. The CDR3 has 12 residues. Germline-derived CDR1 and CDR2 are DFQATT and SNEGSKA (reference sequence). CDR3 sequence: CSARGTDYEQYF. Written as DNA, the CDR3 is TGCAGTGCTCGTGGGACAGACTACGAGCAGTACTTC.

The V and J genes are TRBV7-2 and TRBJ1-2; 8 bases align to TRBD1. V shed 7 bases and J 3 bases; nucleotides not matched to a gene: 4. This CDR3 spans 13 amino acids. The V gene's germline CDR1 is SGHTA and CDR2 FQGNSA. CDR3 bases: TGTGCCAGCACGGACAGGGCCCACTATGGCTACACCTTC. Translated: CASTDRAHYGYTF.

As regards this clone: This specimen includes other DNA sequences encoding the same CDR3. The chain employs TRBV5-1 and TRBJ1-6, with TRBD1 matching over 9 bases. Germline CDR1 is SGHRS and CDR2 is YFSETQ. The trim removed 0 bases at V and 3 bases at J, leaving 1 base unmatched. This CDR3 contains 16 residues. CDR3 DNA: TGCGCCAGCAGCTTGGGACAGGGGGGCTATAATTCACCCCTCCACTTT. It translates to CASSLGQGGYNSPLHF. Full variable domain (missing parts from reference TRBV5-1 and TRBJ1-6): KAGVTQTPRYLIKTRGQQVTLSCSPISGHRSVSWYQQTPGQGLQFLFEYFSETQRNKGNFPGRFSGRQFSNSRSEMNVSTLELGDSALYLCASSLGQGGYNSPLHFGNGTRLTVT.

The chain recombines TRBV6-5 with TRBJ1-5; 7 bases line up with TRBD1. Trimming cost V 7 bases and J 2 bases; bases outside gene matches: 8. The CDR3 covers 15 residues. Germline CDR1 MNHEY, CDR2 SVGAGI. The CDR3 region has the DNA TGTGCCAGCAAAACAGGGGCGCCTGGCAATCAGCCCCAGCATTTT. Translation: CASKTGAPGNQPQHF.

The chain joins TRBV4-2 to TRBJ2-7, with TRBD2 matching over 9 bases. This CDR3 region has 15 residues. Germline CDR1 LGHNA, CDR2 YNFKEQ. V lost 0 bases and J lost 3; bases outside the gene matches: 3. The CDR3 region is CASSQDLAGFYEQYF. The CDR3 DNA is TGTGCCAGCAGCCAAGATCTAGCGGGGTTCTACGAGCAGTACTTC.

V and J are TRBV6-5 and TRBJ1-5; perhaps TRBD1 as D (5 bases). The CDR3 extends over 15 amino acids. The V end was cut by 7 bases, the J end by 3 bases, with 16 bases between. The germline V gene has CDR1 MNHEY and CDR2 SVGAGI. CDR3: CASMGRGLNNQPQHF. As DNA, the CDR3 is TGTGCCAGCATGGGGCGGGGGTTAAACAATCAGCCCCAGCATTTT.

The V gene is TRBV3-1 (or the pseudogene TRBV3-2), the J gene TRBJ1-2; TRBD1 matches 7 bases. The CDR3 length is 14 residues. Per the germline V gene, CDR1 is LGHDT and CDR2 is YNNKEL (reference sequence). V was pared by 3 bases and J by 6 bases, with 7 bases of the junction left unmatched. The chain's CDR3 is CASSQRRQGDGYTF. The CDR3 DNA reads as TGTGCCAGCAGCCAGAGGAGACAGGGAGATGGCTACACCTTC.

V and J are TRBV3-1 (or the pseudogene TRBV3-2) and TRBJ1-6; D not resolved. Between the trimmed V and J ends, which lost 3 bases and 6 bases, there was a span of 9 bases. Per germline, CDR1 LGHDT and CDR2 YNNKEL (reference sequence). This CDR3 is built from 14 residues. In DNA form, the CDR3 reads TGTGCCAGCAGCCAGGTTTCGGGTAATTCACCCCTCCACTTT. Translating gives CASSQVSGNSPLHF.

The V gene is TRBV18, the J gene TRBJ1-1; D unresolved. Trimming took 5 bases from V and 4 from J, leaving 8 bases between them. Germline-derived CDR1 and CDR2 are KGHSH and LQKENI. This CDR3 is built from 12 residues. Written as DNA, the CDR3 is TGTGCCAGCTCAGATCGGGGCACTGAAGCTTTCTTT. As protein: CASSDRGTEAFF.

This chain connects TRBV6-4 to TRBJ2-7; D is possibly TRBD2 (7 bases). CDR3 length: 13 amino acids. Trimming stripped 3 bases from V and 7 bases from J, with 13 bases between. CDR1 MRHNA and CDR2 SNTAGT come from the germline V gene. CDR3 sequence: CASSEGRGREQYF. CDR3 in DNA: TGTGCCAGCAGTGAAGGGCGGGGGCGTGAGCAGTACTTC.

The chain links TRBV4-1 to TRBJ1-2, with D possibly TRBD1 on 5 matching bases. CDR3 length: 17 amino acids. CDR1 is MGHRA, CDR2 YSYEKL, per germline. Trimming removed 0 bases at V and 2 bases at J, with 16 bases between. The CDR3 is CASSQEWGGAGNYGYTF. The CDR3 DNA follows: TGCGCCAGCAGCCAAGAGTGGGGGGGAGCGGGGAACTATGGCTACACCTTC.

A single count supports this clone. V is TRBV7-9 and J is TRBJ2-3; TRBD2 agrees at 12 bases. V gave up 4 bases and J gave up 7 bases; unmatched junction bases: 6. Germline V gene sequence: CDR1 SEHNR, CDR2 FQNEAQ (reference sequence). This CDR3 region has 15 residues. The CDR3 DNA sequence: TGTGCCAGCAGCTCTAGCGGGGGGGCTCAATATACGCAGTATTTT. Translation gives CASSSSGGAQYTQYF. The full variable domain, its missing parts supplied by reference TRBV7-9 and TRBJ2-3, is DTGVSQNPRHKITKRGQNVTFRCDPISEHNRLYWYRQTLGQGPEFLTYFQNEAQLEKSRLLSDRFSAERPKGSFSTLEIQRTEQGDSAMYLCASSSSGGAQYTQYFGPGTRLTVL.

This clone was observed a single time. V gene TRBV5-5 combines with J gene TRBJ1-2; tentative D call: TRBD1 (6 bases). Germline V lookup: CDR1 SGHKS, CDR2 YYEKEE (reference sequence). CDR3 size: 15 residues. V lost 6 bases to trimming and J lost 3 bases, with 18 bases between them. The CDR3 DNA is TGTGCCAGCACCCCATTCGCCAGGGGCTACTATGGCTACACCTTC. Its protein product is CASTPFARGYYGYTF.

This chain joins TRBV19 and TRBJ1-5, with 9 bases identical to TRBD1. Trimming cost V 5 bases and J 0 bases; bases outside gene matches: 11. Germline CDR1 is LNHDA and CDR2 is SQIVND (reference sequence). This CDR3 comprises 18 residues. The CDR3 nucleotides are TGTGCCAGTAGTCCCGGACAGGGGTGGGACGATAGCAATCAGCCCCAGCATTTT. It translates to CASSPGQGWDDSNQPQHF.

The V gene is TRBV5-8, the J gene TRBJ2-3, with 9 bases identical to TRBD1. This CDR3 comprises 16 residues. Germline loops: CDR1 SGHTS, CDR2 YDEGEE. V lost 4 bases and J lost 2; bases outside the gene matches: 8. The CDR3 DNA reads as TGTGCCAGCAGCCGCGGGACAGGGATTGACACAGATACGCAGTATTTT. This codes for CASSRGTGIDTDTQYF. Variable domain in full (rest from reference TRBV5-8 and TRBJ2-3): EAGVTQSPTHLIKTRGQQATLRCSPISGHTSVYWYQQALGLGLQFLLWYDEGEERNRGNFPPRFSGRQFPNYSSELNVNALELEDSALYLCASSRGTGIDTDTQYFGPGTRLTVL.

The sample holds a few counts of this clone. The chain carries TRBV4-2 and TRBJ1-6; 7 positions match TRBD1. The CDR3 is 15 amino acids. Germline trimming cut 4 bases from V and 9 bases from J; bases unmatched to any gene: 9. Looked up from germline, CDR1 is LGHNA and CDR2 is YNFKEQ. The CDR3 DNA sequence: TGTGCCAGCAGCCCACCTGACAGGGCGAGTTCACCCCTCCACTTT. Protein product: CASSPPDRASSPLHF.

This chain links TRBV11-2 with TRBJ2-5; D is perhaps TRBD1 (5 bases). CDR1 and CDR2 from the germline V gene are SGHAT and FQNNGV. Between the trimmed V and J ends, which lost 0 bases and 3 bases, there was a span of 11 bases. The CDR3 has 15 amino acids. The CDR3 loop reads CASSLDGRREETQYF. CDR3 DNA sequence: TGTGCCAGCAGCTTAGATGGACGCAGGGAAGAGACCCAGTACTTC.

This rearrangement joins TRBV5-1 to TRBJ1-2; maybe TRBD1 (5 bases). Looked up from germline, CDR1 is SGHRS and CDR2 is YFSETQ. Deletions cut 0 bases from V and 2 bases from J, with 8 bases between. The CDR3 runs 14 residues. The CDR3 nucleotides read TGCGCCAGCAGCTTGGATCAGGGAAACTATGGCTACACCTTC. This gives the protein CASSLDQGNYGYTF.